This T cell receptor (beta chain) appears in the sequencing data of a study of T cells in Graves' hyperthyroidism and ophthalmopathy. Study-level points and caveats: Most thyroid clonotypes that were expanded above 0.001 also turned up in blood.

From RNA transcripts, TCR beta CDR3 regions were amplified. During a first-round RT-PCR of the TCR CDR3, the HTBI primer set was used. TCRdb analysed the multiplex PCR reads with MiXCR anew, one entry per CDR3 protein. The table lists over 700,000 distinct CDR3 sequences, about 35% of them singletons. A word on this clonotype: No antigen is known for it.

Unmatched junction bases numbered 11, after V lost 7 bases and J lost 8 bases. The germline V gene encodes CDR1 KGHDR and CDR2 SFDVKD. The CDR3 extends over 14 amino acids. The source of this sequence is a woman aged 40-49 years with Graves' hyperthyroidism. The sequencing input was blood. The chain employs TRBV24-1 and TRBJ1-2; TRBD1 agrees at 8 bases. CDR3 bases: TGTGCCACCAGGGGAACAGGGGGACAATGGGGCTACACCTTC. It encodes CATRGTGGQWGYTF.